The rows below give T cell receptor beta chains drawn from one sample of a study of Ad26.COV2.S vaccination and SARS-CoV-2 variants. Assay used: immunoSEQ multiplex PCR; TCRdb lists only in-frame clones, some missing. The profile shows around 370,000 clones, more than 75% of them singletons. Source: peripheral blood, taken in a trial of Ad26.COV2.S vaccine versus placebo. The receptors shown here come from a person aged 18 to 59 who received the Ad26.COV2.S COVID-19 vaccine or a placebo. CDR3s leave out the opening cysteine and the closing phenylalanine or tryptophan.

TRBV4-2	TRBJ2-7	ASSPEGQSPPRDSIKVYEQY
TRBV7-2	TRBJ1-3	ASSLRGAGNTIY
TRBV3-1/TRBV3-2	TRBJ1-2	ASSHHAQPNYGYT
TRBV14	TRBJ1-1	ASSQDLRATAF
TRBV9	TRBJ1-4	ASSVGLFGQEDLNEKLF
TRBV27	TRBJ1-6	ASSVRARDSPLH
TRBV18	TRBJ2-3	ASSRRTSGSPDTQY
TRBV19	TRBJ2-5	ASSIDRLAGAAKTQY
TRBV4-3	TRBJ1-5	ASSQRVNQPQH
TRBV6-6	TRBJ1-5	ASSYVGPNQPQH
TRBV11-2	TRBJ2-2	ASSKDYSRELF
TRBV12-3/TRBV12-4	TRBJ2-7	ASSSGSYEQY
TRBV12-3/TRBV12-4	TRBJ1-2	ASSLTGFYGYT
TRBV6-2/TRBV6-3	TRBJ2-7	ASSYEAGRSISSYEQY
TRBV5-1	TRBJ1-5	ASSQNRDQPQH
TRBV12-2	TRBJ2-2	ARGSGNTGELF
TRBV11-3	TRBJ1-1	ARILGGEGTEAF
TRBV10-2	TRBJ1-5	ASRTGGQPQH
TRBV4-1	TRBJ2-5	ASSFSSQETQY
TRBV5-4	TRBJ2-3	ASSLAQGSTDTQY
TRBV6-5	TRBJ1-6	ASGYQAYSPLH
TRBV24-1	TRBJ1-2	ATSDSGGRYYGYT
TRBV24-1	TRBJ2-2	ATSDLGLPGELF
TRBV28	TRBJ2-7	ASSSQGDHYEQY
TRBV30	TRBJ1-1	AWGQGTAEAF
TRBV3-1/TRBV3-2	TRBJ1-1	ASSLRGETEAF
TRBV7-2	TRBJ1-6	ASREQSGSPLH
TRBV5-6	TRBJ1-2	ASSLGTARGGYT
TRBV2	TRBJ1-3	ARTGIGNTIY
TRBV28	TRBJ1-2	ASSPRGRKLGYGYT
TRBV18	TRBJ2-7	ASSQQGSYEQY
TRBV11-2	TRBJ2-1	ASSFGGDGEQF
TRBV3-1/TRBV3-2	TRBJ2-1	ASSQRLAGYNEQF
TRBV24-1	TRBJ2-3	ATSRAGRTDTQY
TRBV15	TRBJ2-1	ATSRNNEQF
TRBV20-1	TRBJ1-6	SASPIVGGDNSPLH
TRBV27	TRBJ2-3	ASSSRTDTQY
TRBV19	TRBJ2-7	ASSSYQGAPFYEQY
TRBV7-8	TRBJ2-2	ASHVRSANTGELF
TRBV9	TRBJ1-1	ASSVEPGGDEAF
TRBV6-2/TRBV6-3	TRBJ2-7	ASSTDRSYEQY
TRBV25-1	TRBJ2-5	AISPDNGETQY
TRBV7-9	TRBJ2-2	ASSPTDRAAGELF
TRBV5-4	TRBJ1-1	ASSSTGLNTEAF
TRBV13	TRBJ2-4	ASGPAPGGGDIQY
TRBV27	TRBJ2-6	ASSSTTGSSSGANVLT
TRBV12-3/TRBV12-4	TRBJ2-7	ASSRDGNYEQY
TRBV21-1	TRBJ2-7	ASSKGETSALTYEQY
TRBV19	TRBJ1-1	ASSVIGGDTEAF
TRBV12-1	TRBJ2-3	ASSEGEFTDTQY
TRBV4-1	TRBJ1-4	ASSPRDGSEKLF
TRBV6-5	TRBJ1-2	ASSYKGAIYGYT
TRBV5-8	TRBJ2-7	ASSLVRGGEQY
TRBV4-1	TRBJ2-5	ASSPTQLTGEETQY
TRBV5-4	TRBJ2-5	ASGLAGPETQY
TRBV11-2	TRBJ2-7	ASSFGGLEQY
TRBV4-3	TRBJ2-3	ASSQDSAGRSQITDTQY
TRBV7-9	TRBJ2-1	ASSLATSFYNEQF
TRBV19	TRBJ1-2	ASIGGGYGYT